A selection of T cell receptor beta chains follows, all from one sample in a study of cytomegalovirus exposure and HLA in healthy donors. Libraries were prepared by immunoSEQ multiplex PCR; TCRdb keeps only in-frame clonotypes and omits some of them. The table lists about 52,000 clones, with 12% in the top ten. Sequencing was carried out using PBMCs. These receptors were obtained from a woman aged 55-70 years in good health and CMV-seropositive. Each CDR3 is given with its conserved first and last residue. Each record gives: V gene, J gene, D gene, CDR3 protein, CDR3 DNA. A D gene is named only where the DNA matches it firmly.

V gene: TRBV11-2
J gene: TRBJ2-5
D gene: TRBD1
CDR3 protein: CASSRGQGGQETQYF
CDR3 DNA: TGTGCCAGCAGCCGAGGACAGGGGGGACAAGAGACCCAGTACTTC

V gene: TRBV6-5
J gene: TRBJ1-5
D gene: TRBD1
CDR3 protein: CASSRPDRDQPQHF
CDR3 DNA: TGTGCCAGCAGTCGCCCGGACAGGGACCAGCCCCAGCATTTT

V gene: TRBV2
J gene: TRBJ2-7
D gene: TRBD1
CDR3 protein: CARRPTGGYEQYF
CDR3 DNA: TGTGCCAGGCGACCGACAGGGGGCTACGAGCAGTACTTC

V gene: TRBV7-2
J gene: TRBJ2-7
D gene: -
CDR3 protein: CASSLDQRETYEQYF
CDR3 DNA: TGTGCCAGCAGCTTAGACCAAAGGGAGACCTACGAGCAGTACTTC

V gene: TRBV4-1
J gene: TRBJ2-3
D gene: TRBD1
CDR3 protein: CASSPEGQGRTDTQYF
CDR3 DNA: TGCGCCAGCAGCCCCGAGGGACAGGGGCGGACAGATACGCAGTATTTT

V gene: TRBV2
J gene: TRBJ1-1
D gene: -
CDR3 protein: CATRQEMNTEAFF
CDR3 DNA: TGTGCCACCCGACAGGAGATGAACACTGAAGCTTTCTTT

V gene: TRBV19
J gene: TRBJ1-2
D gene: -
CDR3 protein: CASSIDRRYGYTF
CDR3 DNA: TGTGCCAGTAGTATTGACAGGCGATACGGCTACACCTTC

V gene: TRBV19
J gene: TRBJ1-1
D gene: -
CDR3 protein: CASSGAVEAFF
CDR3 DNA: TGTGCCAGTAGTGGGGCCGTTGAAGCTTTCTTT

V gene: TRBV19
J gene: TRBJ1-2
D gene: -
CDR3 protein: CASNPLSGNDYGYTF
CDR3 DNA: TGTGCCAGTAACCCACTGTCGGGGAATGACTATGGCTACACCTTC

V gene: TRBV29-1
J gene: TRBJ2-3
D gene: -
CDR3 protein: CSVEESRRDTQYF
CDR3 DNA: TGCAGCGTTGAGGAATCTAGGAGGGATACGCAGTATTTT

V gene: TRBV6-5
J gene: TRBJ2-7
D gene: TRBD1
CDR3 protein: CASSFTGTGPHEQYF
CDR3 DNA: TGTGCCAGCAGTTTCACCGGGACAGGGCCCCACGAGCAGTACTTC

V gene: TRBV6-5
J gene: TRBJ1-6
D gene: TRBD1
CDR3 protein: CATWDRANKSPLHF
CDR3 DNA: TGTGCCACCTGGGACAGGGCGAATAAGTCACCCCTCCACTTT

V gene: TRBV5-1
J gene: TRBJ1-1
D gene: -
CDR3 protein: CASSLDGRSTAFF
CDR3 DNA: TGCGCCAGCAGCTTGGATGGCAGAAGTACAGCTTTCTTT

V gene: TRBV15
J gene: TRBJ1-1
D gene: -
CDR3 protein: CATSRGREGRGEAFF
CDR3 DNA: TGTGCCACCAGCAGAGGGCGAGAGGGGCGGGGTGAAGCTTTCTTT

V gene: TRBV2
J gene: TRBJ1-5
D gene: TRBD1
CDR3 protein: CASSRGQDSNQPQHF
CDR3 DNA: TGTGCCAGCAGCCGTGGACAGGATAGCAATCAGCCCCAGCATTTT

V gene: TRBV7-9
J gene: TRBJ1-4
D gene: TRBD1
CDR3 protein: CASRGQGGSEKLFF
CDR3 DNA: TGTGCCAGCAGAGGACAGGGAGGCTCGGAAAAACTGTTTTTT

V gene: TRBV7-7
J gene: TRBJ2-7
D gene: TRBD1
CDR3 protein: CASSPWLADRGGSYEQYF
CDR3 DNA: TGTGCTAGCAGCCCCTGGCTCGCCGACAGGGGGGGGTCCTACGAGCAGTACTTC

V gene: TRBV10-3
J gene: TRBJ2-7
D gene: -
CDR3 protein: CAISLTGTQGYEQYF
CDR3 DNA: TGTGCCATCAGTTTGACCGGGACACAGGGCTACGAGCAGTACTTC

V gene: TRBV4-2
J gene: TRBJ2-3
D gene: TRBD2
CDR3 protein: CASSQDLVAGRTDTQYF
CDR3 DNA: TGTGCCAGCAGCCAAGATTTGGTAGCGGGGCGCACAGATACGCAGTATTTT

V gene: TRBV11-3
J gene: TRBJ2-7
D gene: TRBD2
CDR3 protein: CASSGLAGGREQYF
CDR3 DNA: TGTGCCAGCAGCGGACTAGCGGGGGGGCGCGAGCAGTACTTC

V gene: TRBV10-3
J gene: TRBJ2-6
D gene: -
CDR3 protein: CAISDQGTGANVLTF
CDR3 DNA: TGTGCCATCAGTGATCAGGGAACTGGGGCCAACGTCCTGACTTTC

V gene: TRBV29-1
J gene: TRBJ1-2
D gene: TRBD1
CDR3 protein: CSVESRGQGPYGYTF
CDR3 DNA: TGCAGCGTTGAATCGAGGGGACAGGGTCCCTATGGCTACACCTTC

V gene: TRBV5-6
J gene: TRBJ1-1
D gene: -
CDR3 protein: CASSSEGKRGTEAFF
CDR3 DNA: TGTGCCAGCAGCTCCGAAGGTAAACGGGGCACTGAAGCTTTCTTT

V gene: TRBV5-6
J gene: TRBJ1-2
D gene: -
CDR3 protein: CASSPESGAGYGYTF
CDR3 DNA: TGTGCCAGCAGCCCGGAGTCAGGGGCGGGCTATGGCTACACCTTC

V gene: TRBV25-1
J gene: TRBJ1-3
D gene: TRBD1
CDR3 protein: CASSARTGKTGNTIYF
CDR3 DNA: TGTGCCAGCAGTGCCCGGACAGGCAAAACTGGAAACACCATATATTTT

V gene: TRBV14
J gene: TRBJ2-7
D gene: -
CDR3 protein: CASRDNSYEQYF
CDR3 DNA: TGTGCCAGCCGGGACAACTCCTACGAGCAGTACTTC

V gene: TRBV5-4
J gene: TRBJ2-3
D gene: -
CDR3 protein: CASTQGSTDTQYF
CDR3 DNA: TGTGCCAGCACCCAGGGGAGCACAGATACGCAGTATTTT

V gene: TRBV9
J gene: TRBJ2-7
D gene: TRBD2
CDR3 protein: CASSSYSGGAYEQYF
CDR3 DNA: TGTGCCAGCAGCTCTTATAGCGGGGGAGCCTACGAGCAGTACTTC

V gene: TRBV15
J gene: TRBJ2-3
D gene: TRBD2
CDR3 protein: CATSRDKGSGGMADTQYF
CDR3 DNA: TGTGCCACCAGCAGAGATAAGGGTAGCGGGGGGATGGCAGATACGCAGTATTTT

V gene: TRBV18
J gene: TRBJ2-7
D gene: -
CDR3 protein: CASSPPPPSEQYF
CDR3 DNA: TGTGCCAGCTCACCCCCCCCTCCCAGCGAGCAGTACTTC

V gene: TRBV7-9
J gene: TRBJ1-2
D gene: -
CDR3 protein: CASSLVGSGYTF
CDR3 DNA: TGTGCCAGCAGCTTAGTGGGGAGCGGCTACACCTTC

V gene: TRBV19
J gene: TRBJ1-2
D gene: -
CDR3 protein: CASSIARAGNYGYTF
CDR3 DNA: TGTGCCAGTAGTATTGCGAGGGCCGGTAACTATGGCTACACCTTC

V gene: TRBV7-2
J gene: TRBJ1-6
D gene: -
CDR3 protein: CASSLADRGVSPLHF
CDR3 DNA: TGTGCCAGCAGCCTAGCGGACCGCGGGGTTTCACCCCTACACTTT

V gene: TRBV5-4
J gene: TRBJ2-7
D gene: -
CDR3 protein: CASSSRWHAYEQYF
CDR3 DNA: TGTGCCAGCAGCTCCCGATGGCACGCCTACGAGCAGTACTTC

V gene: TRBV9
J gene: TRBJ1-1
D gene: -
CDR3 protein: CASSPIDRGVNTEAFF
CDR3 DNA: TGTGCCAGCAGCCCAATCGACCGGGGAGTGAACACTGAAGCTTTCTTT

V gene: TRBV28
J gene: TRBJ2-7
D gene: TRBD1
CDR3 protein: CASGMTGGGYEQYF
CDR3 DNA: TGTGCCAGCGGTATGACAGGGGGTGGGTACGAGCAGTACTTC

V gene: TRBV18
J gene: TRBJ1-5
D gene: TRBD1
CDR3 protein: CASSSTGKGSQPQHF
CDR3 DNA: TGTGCCAGCTCATCGACAGGGAAAGGGAGTCAGCCCCAGCATTTT

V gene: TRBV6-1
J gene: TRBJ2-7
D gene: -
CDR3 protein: CASNPGHTYEQYF
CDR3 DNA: TGTGCCAGCAACCCGGGACATACCTACGAGCAGTACTTC

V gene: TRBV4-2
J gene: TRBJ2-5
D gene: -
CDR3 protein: CASSQGSGTREETQYF
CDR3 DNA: TGTGCCAGCAGCCAAGGGTCCGGGACAAGGGAAGAGACCCAGTACTTC

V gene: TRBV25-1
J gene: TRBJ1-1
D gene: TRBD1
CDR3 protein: CASRKTGGRDTEAFF
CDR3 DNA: TGTGCCAGCAGAAAGACAGGGGGCCGGGACACTGAAGCTTTCTTT

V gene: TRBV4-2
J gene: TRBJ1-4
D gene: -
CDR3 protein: CASSARVFNEKLFF
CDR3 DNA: TGTGCCAGCAGCGCCCGGGTCTTTAATGAAAAACTGTTTTTT

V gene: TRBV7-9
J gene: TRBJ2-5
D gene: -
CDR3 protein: CASSLEGGRETQYF
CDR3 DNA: TGTGCCAGCAGCTTGGAGGGAGGAAGAGAGACCCAGTACTTC

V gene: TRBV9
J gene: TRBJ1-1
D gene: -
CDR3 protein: CASSVEAVDTEAFF
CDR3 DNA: TGTGCCAGCAGCGTAGAGGCGGTAGACACTGAAGCTTTCTTT

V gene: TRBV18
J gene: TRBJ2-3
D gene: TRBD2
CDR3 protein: CASSPLGGVADTQYF
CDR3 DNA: TGTGCCAGCTCCCCCCTGGGGGGGGTGGCAGATACGCAGTATTTT

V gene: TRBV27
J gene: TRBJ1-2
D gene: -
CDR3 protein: CASSSGGRDGYTF
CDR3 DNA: TGTGCCAGCAGTTCGGGTGGTCGGGATGGCTACACCTTC

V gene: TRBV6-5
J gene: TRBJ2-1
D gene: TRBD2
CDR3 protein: CASSGGDEPYNEQFF
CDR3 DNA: TGTGCCAGCAGTGGGGGGGACGAGCCCTACAATGAGCAGTTCTTC

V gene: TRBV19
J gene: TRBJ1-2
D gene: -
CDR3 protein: CASSMWGNRYGYTF
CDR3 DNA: TGTGCCAGTAGTATGTGGGGCAACCGCTATGGCTACACCTTC

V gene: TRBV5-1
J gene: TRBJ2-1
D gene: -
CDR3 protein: CASSLGDSTYNEQFF
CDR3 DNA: TGCGCCAGCAGCTTGGGGGACTCCACCTACAATGAGCAGTTCTTC